The 16 T cell receptor beta chains reported below all come from one sample, sequenced in a study of cytomegalovirus exposure and HLA in healthy donors. 60 Vbeta and 13 Jbeta primers were used in PCR. Sequencing was performed with immunoSEQ multiplex PCR; in TCRdb, only in-frame clones are kept and a portion is missing. The table has some 150,000 clones, 82% seen once. The source material was PBMCs. The source is a male donor in good health and CMV-seronegative.

J is TRBJ2-5 and V is TRBV5-1; 7 nucleotides align to TRBD1. Germline V gene data show CDR1 as SGHRS and CDR2 as YFSETQ. V lost 4 bases to trimming and J lost 0 bases; unmatched junction nucleotides: 3. This CDR3 spans 14 amino acids. CDR3 nucleotides: TGCGCCAGCAGCAAGGGACAGCACCAAGAGACCCAGTACTTC. It is translated as CASSKGQHQETQYF.

V and J are TRBV10-3 and TRBJ1-5; D uncertain. The CDR3 length is 13 residues. The V end was cut by 10 bases, the J end by 4 bases, with 14 bases between. The germline V gene encodes CDR1 ENHRY and CDR2 SYGVKD. CDR3 region: CATHGIGNQPQHF. The DNA of the CDR3 is TGTGCCACGCACGGGATAGGGAATCAGCCCCAGCATTTT.

The rearrangement joins TRBV18 to TRBJ2-1; 9 nucleotides agree with TRBD2. V shed 2 bases and J 8 bases; nucleotides not matched to a gene: 7. The CDR3 totals 15 residues. Germline lookup yields CDR1 KGHSH and CDR2 LQKENI. CDR3 residues: CASSPKERGEDEQFF. CDR3 bases: TGTGCCAGCTCACCAAAGGAGCGGGGGGAGGATGAGCAGTTCTTC.

This clone was picked up one time. The chain carries TRBV28 and TRBJ2-7, with 10 positions matching TRBD1. Germline CDR1 is MDHEN and CDR2 is SYDVKM. The CDR3 is 14 residues long. The ends lost 8 bases at V and 7 bases at J; junction bases unmatched: 11. CDR3 region: CASVRTGGAGEQYF. Here the CDR3 DNA reads TGTGCCAGCGTACGGACAGGGGGGGCGGGTGAGCAGTACTTC.

CDR3 DNA sequence: TGTGCCAGCAGTCCCAAAGGGACAGGGGCGGGCTACGAGCAGTACTTC. The encoded protein is CASSPKGTGAGYEQYF. The chain couples TRBV6-6 to TRBJ2-7; 10 bases are shared with TRBD1. Germline V gives CDR1 MNHNY, CDR2 SVGAGI (reference sequence). CDR3 length: 16 residues. V was clipped by 5 bases and J by 3 bases; unmatched bases: 10.

The chain joins TRBV15 to TRBJ2-5; D is perhaps TRBD1 (5 bases). The germline V and J ends were trimmed by 1 base and 4 bases, with 16 bases remaining between them. CDR3 size: 16 residues. In germline, CDR1 is LNHNV, CDR2 YYDKDF (reference sequence). CDR3 residues: CATSRVAGLGAETQYF. Here the CDR3 DNA reads TGTGCCACCAGCAGAGTTGCAGGGCTAGGAGCAGAGACCCAGTACTTC.

CDR3 DNA sequence: TGTGCCACCTCAGACCAGGGGGGATACTATGGCTACACCTTC. It codes for CATSDQGGYYGYTF. The chain links TRBV2 to TRBJ1-2; 7 bases line up with TRBD1. Germline CDR1 SNHLY, CDR2 FYNNEI. This CDR3 is 14 amino acids long. The trim removed 10 bases at V and 3 bases at J, leaving 11 bases unmatched.

The chain carries TRBV27 and TRBJ2-1; no reliable D call. V was clipped by 5 bases and J by 9 bases, with 8 bases between them. Looked up from germline, CDR1 is MNHEY and CDR2 is SMNVEV (reference sequence). The length of the CDR3 is 11 residues. CDR3 loop: CASSHSSEQFF. The CDR3, as DNA: TGTGCCAGCAGTCACAGTAGTGAGCAGTTCTTC.

This clone appeared once. The chain employs TRBV27 and TRBJ2-7; TRBD1 matches at 7 bases. Germline-derived CDR1 and CDR2 are MNHEY and SMNVEV (reference sequence). After removal of 5 bases from V and 5 bases from J, the junction contained 9 bases not matched to a gene. The CDR3 loop spans 14 amino acids. As DNA, the CDR3 is TGTGCCAGCAGTCCACCGACAGGGTACGACGAGCAGTACTTC. This gives the protein CASSPPTGYDEQYF.

The V call is TRBV6-6, the J call TRBJ2-7; 9 positions agree with TRBD1. The germline gives CDR1 MNHNY, CDR2 SVGAGI (reference sequence). Losses at the gene ends were 6 bases for V and 2 bases for J; bases not matched to a gene: 5. This CDR3 has 14 residues. The CDR3 coding sequence is TGTGCCAGCAGCCACGGGGACAGGGCCTACGAGCAGTACTTC. It encodes CASSHGDRAYEQYF.

V gene TRBV19 combines with J gene TRBJ2-5, with 8 bases aligning to TRBD1. CDR1 is LNHDA and CDR2 is SQIVND in the germline V gene (reference sequence). V was clipped by 5 bases and J by 6 bases; unmatched bases: 2. This CDR3 is 12 amino acids long. CDR3 loop: CASSRDRKTQYF. DNA for the CDR3: TGTGCCAGTAGTCGGGACAGGAAGACCCAGTACTTC.

The chain joins TRBV19 to TRBJ1-5, with no clear D. Germline loops: CDR1 LNHDA, CDR2 SQIVND (reference sequence). The ends were cut back, 7 bases at V and 0 bases at J, with 13 bases in the middle. CDR3 size: 15 residues. In nucleotides, the CDR3 is TGTGCCAGTAATAGGCGGGAGTATAGCAATCAGCCCCAGCATTTT. It encodes CASNRREYSNQPQHF.

The rearrangement uses TRBV4-3 and TRBJ1-2; TRBD1 matches 8 bases. Germline V gene sequence: CDR1 LGHNA, CDR2 YSLEER. This CDR3 has 15 residues. J gave up 5 bases and V 0 bases, and 5 bases lay outside the gene matches. CDR3 sequence: CASSQEQGGLYGYTF. The CDR3 DNA sequence: TGCGCCAGCAGCCAAGAACAGGGGGGTCTATATGGCTACACCTTC.

This clone was detected a few times. CDR3 nucleotides: TGTGCCAGCAGTGAGAATCTGGGACAGGGGAGGGAGACCCAGTACTTC. Protein product: CASSENLGQGRETQYF. The V call is TRBV2, the J call TRBJ2-5, with 10 bases matching TRBD1. The CDR3 has 16 amino acids. The V gene's germline CDR1 is SNHLY and CDR2 FYNNEI. V was clipped by 3 bases and J by 5 bases; unmatched bases: 9. The full variable domain, its missing parts supplied by reference TRBV2 and TRBJ2-5, is EPEVTQTPSHQVTQMGQEVILRCVPISNHLYFYWYRQILGQKVEFLVSFYNNEISEKSEIFDDQFSVERPDGSNFTLKIRSTKLEDSAMYFCASSENLGQGRETQYFGPGTRLLVL.

A note on this clone: The germline gene is not matched at one end of the junction; a read error may be the cause. V gene TRBV7-9 combines with J gene TRBJ2-7; D is undetermined. The germline gives CDR1 SEHNR, CDR2 FQNEAQ (reference sequence). The CDR3 has 16 amino acids. For the CDR3, the DNA is TGTTCCAGCAGCTTCGGGTTCCGGCAGCCCGACGGGGAGCAGTACTTC. Amino acid sequence: CSSSFGFRQPDGEQYF.

This clone was observed a few times. The genes are TRBV30 and TRBJ1-1; 9 bases agree with TRBD1. The ends lost 5 bases at V and 0 bases at J; junction bases unmatched: 4. Germline-derived CDR1 and CDR2 are GTSNPN and SVGIG (reference sequence). This CDR3 has 14 amino acids. The CDR3 spells CAWYRGRVNTEAFF. The DNA of the CDR3 is TGTGCCTGGTACAGGGGGCGAGTGAACACTGAAGCTTTCTTT. The whole variable domain, remainder taken from reference TRBV30 and TRBJ1-1, is SQTIHQWPATLVQPVGSPLSLECTVEGTSNPNLYWYRQAAGRGLQLLFYSVGIGQISSEVPQNLSASRPQDRQFILSSKKLLLSDSGFYLCAWYRGRVNTEAFFGQGTRLTVV.